A single sample is the source of the 8 T cell receptor beta chains below, sequenced in a study of blood T cell repertoires in COVID-19. TCRdb's table, derived via immunoSEQ multiplex PCR, lists solely in-frame clones and lacks some. The sample shows some 200,000 clones, 80% to 90% of them seen only once. The sample comprised peripheral blood. These TCRs come from a human donor in a cohort sampled during active COVID-19.

This clone is a singleton in its sample. The rearrangement links TRBV28 to TRBJ2-1, with a tentative D call TRBD2 (6 bases). The CDR3 runs to 13 residues. Trimming removed 7 bases from V and 8 bases from J, with 15 bases in between. Germline-derived CDR1 and CDR2 are MDHEN and SYDVKM. The CDR3 loop reads CASIQGGRHEQFF. CDR3 nucleotide sequence: TGTGCCAGCATTCAAGGAGGGAGGCATGAGCAGTTCTTC. The full variable domain, in which reference TRBV28 and TRBJ2-1 provide the parts outside the CDR3, is DVKVTQSSRYLVKRTGEKVFLECVQDMDHENMFWYRQDPGLGLRLIYFSYDVKMKEKGDIPEGYSVSREKKERFSLILESASTNQTSMYLCASIQGGRHEQFFGPGTRLTVL.

The chain is built from TRBV14 and TRBJ2-4; D is uncertain. Looked up from germline, CDR1 is SGHDN and CDR2 is FVKESK. Trimming cost V 4 bases and J 0 bases, with 7 bases left between them. CDR3 length equals 14 residues. CDR3 protein: CASSPSGAKNIQYF. CDR3 DNA sequence: TGTGCCAGCAGCCCCTCCGGAGCCAAAAACATTCAGTACTTC.

This chain links TRBV18 with TRBJ1-1, with TRBD1 matching 9 bases. Germline V gene sequence: CDR1 KGHSH, CDR2 LQKENI. The CDR3 loop spans 15 amino acids. V shed 8 bases and J 0 bases; nucleotides not matched to a gene: 7. This CDR3 reads CASATGGTMNTEAFF. In DNA, the CDR3 is TGTGCCAGCGCCACAGGGGGCACAATGAACACTGAAGCTTTCTTT.

Worth noting for this clone: Distinct nucleotide sequences in the sample also encode this CDR3. The gene calls are TRBV7-9 and TRBJ1-1; TRBD1 agrees at 8 bases. The CDR3 is made up of 14 amino acids. Germline CDR1 is SEHNR and CDR2 is FQNEAQ (reference sequence). J gave up 5 bases and V 5 bases, and 7 bases lay outside the gene matches. The CDR3 region is CASSLGQGRTEAFF. CDR3 coding DNA: TGTGCCAGCAGCCTAGGACAGGGTAGAACTGAAGCTTTCTTT.

This clone was detected once. CDR3 loop: CASSPTGVGTDTQYF. CDR3 in DNA: TGCGCCAGCAGCCCGACAGGGGTCGGCACAGATACGCAGTATTTT. The chain has TRBV4-1 and TRBJ2-3, with 8 bases aligning to TRBD1. This CDR3 is 15 amino acids long. Germline assignment: CDR1 MGHRA and CDR2 YSYEKL. With V trimmed by 4 bases and J by 1 base, 4 bases remained unmatched.

The chain links TRBV14 to TRBJ2-2, with D perhaps matching TRBD1 (6 bases). The CDR3 extends over 16 amino acids. V was pared by 2 bases and J by 6 bases, with 16 bases between. Germline V gene sequence: CDR1 SGHDN, CDR2 FVKESK. The CDR3 region has the DNA TGTGCCAGCAGCCAACCCGCGACAGGAGCAGCCGGGGAGCTGTTTTTT. As protein: CASSQPATGAAGELFF.

CDR3 residues: CASSLGPSGSYEQYF. CDR3 DNA sequence: TGTGCCAGCAGCTTAGGACCTAGCGGCTCCTACGAGCAGTACTTC. The rearrangement links TRBV11-3 to TRBJ2-7; 7 bases are a match to TRBD2. CDR1 is SGHNT and CDR2 is YENEEA in the germline V gene. With 1 base clipped from V and 0 bases from J, the junction kept 3 bases outside the gene matches. The CDR3 is made up of 15 amino acids.

The J gene is TRBJ1-1, the V gene TRBV28; tentatively, D is TRBD1 (6 bases). The CDR3 spans 15 residues. Germline V gene lookup returns CDR1 MDHEN and CDR2 SYDVKM. Trimming removed 7 bases at V and 4 bases at J, with 19 bases between. As DNA, the CDR3 is TGTGCCAGCATTAAGGGGGGGGCGGCAGTCACTGAAGCTTTCTTT. Residues: CASIKGGAAVTEAFF.